This TCR beta chain derives from a study of tumor-infiltrating lymphocytes in primary liver carcinoma. The authors made TCR beta cDNA from around 500 ng total RNA with a constant-region primer. Each TCR beta library was derived from three nested multiplex PCR rounds that employed slightly modified ARM-PCR. Primers for the first two PCR rounds were TRBV1-TRBV30 forward primers and a C-beta reverse primer (around 10 cycles per round). TCRdb re-derived calls from the multiplex PCR reads in MiXCR, one entry per CDR3 protein. The sample includes fewer than 400,000 distinct CDR3 sequences, approximately 65% seen only once; the top ten take around 9.5%. RNA was extracted from whole blood without cell sorting, alongside germline DNA. The CDR3 covers 16 residues. Per the germline V gene, CDR1 is MNHEY and CDR2 is SVGEGT. The table lists this clonotype with a count of one. At one of its ends the junction is not consistent with the germline gene, which may arise from a read error.

This chain uses TRBV6-2 or TRBV6-3 with TRBJ1-5; TRBD1 is a possible D gene (6 bases). Sample: peripheral blood. The receptor was isolated from a middle-aged man with primary liver carcinoma and hepatitis B virus infection. DNA of the CDR3: TGTGCCAGCAGTTACCCTCAGGGGCTTAGCAATCGGCCCCAGCATTTT. Translated: CASSYPQGLSNRPQHF.